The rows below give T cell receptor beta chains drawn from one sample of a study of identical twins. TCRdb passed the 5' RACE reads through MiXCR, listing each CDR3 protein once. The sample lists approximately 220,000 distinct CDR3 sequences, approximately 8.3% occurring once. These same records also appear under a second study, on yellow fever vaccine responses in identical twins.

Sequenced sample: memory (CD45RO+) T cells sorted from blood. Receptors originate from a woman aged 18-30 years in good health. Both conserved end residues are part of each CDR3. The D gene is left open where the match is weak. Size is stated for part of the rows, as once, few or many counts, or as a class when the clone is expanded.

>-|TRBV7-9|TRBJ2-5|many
TGTGCCAGCAGCTTAGAGGTCCGTCAAGAGACCCAGTACTTC
CASSLEVRQETQYF
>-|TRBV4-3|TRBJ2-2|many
TGCGCCAGCAGCCCGACCGTAGTAACCGGGGAGCTGTTTTTT
CASSPTVVTGELFF
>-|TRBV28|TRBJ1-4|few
TGTGCCAGCAGTTTAGAGGGGCGAGTCGGTGAAAAACTGTTTTTT
CASSLEGRVGEKLFF
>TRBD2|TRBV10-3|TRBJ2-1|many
TGTGCCATCAGTGAGACCGTTAGCGGGGGGGCGGGTGAGCAGTTCTTC
CAISETVSGGAGEQFF
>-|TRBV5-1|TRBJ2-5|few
TGCGCCAGCAGCTTGGCCCCCGGGCGGCAAGAGACCCAGTACTTC
CASSLAPGRQETQYF
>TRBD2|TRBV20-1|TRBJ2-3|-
TGCAGTGCTCCCCTCTCCCAGCCGGGACTAGCGGTCGCAGATACGCAGTATTTT
CSAPLSQPGLAVADTQYF
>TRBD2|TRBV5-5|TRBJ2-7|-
TGTGCCAGCAGCTCGGTGGGACTAGCGGGACCTATCTCCTACGAGCAGTACTTC
CASSSVGLAGPISYEQYF
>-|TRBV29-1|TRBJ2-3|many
TGCAGCGTTGCGGCGGGTACGCAGTATTTT
CSVAAGTQYF
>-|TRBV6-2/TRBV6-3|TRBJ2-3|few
TGTGCCAGCAGTTACTCGGGAGGAGGGTTAAATACGCAGTATTTT
CASSYSGGGLNTQYF
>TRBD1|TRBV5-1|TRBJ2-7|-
TGCGCCAGCAGCGAGGGGCAGGGGGATAGCGAGCAGTACTTC
CASSEGQGDSEQYF
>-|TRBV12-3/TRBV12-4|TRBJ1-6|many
TGTGCCAGCAGTTTTAAACAGACCAATTCACCCCTCCACTTT
CASSFKQTNSPLHF
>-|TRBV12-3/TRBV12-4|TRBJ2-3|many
TGTGCCAGCAGCCGACGACAGCTCACAGATACGCAGTATTTT
CASSRRQLTDTQYF
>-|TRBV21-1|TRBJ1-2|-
TGTGCCAGCAGCCCAAGTAATAGAACAGGGATCAACTATGGCTACACCTTC
CASSPSNRTGINYGYTF
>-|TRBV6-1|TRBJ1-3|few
TGTGCCAGCATGGGCGGGGTCGGAAACACCATATATTTT
CASMGGVGNTIYF
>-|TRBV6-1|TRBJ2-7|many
TGTGCCAGCGGCGGAAGCGTGTCCTACGAGCAGTACTTC
CASGGSVSYEQYF
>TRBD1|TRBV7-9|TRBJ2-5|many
TGTGCCAGCAGCTTAACCCCGACAGGGGTCGAGACCCAGTACTTC
CASSLTPTGVETQYF
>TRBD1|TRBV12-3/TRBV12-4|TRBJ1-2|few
TGTGCCAGCAGAACAGGGGCTCGTGGCTACACCTTC
CASRTGARGYTF
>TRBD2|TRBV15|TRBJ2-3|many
TGTGCCACCAGCAGAGCTCAGATGGGAGGGAGGGCCTTGAATACGCAGTATTTT
CATSRAQMGGRALNTQYF
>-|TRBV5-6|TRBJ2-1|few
TGTGCCAGCAGTAATCTACAGGGAAATAATGAGCAGTTCTTC
CASSNLQGNNEQFF
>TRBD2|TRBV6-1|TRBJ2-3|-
TGTGCCAGCAAGGGGGCTAGCGGGAACACAGATACGCAGTATTTT
CASKGASGNTDTQYF
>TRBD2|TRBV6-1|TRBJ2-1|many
TGTGCCAGCAGTGAAGCGGGAGGGCACAATGAGCAGTTCTTC
CASSEAGGHNEQFF
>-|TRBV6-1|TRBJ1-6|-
TGTGCCAGCCGCGTCGACACCTATAATTCACCCCTCCACTTT
CASRVDTYNSPLHF
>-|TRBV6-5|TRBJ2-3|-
TGTGCCAGCAGTTACCCCGACATTTTCACAGATACGCAGTATTTT
CASSYPDIFTDTQYF
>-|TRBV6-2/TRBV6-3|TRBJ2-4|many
TGTGCCAGCAGTCCGGGGCTAGCCAAAAACATTCAGTACTTC
CASSPGLAKNIQYF
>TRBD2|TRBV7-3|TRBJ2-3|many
TGTGCCAGCAGCTTAACGGCTAGCGGGGCATCCGGTACGCAGTATTTT
CASSLTASGASGTQYF
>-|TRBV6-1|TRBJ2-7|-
TGTGCCAGCAGCCCCCGTCTGATGTCCTACGAGCAGTACTTC
CASSPRLMSYEQYF
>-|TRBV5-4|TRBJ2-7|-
TGTGCCAGCGGGCCGGACAGAGCATCCTACGAGCAGTACTTC
CASGPDRASYEQYF
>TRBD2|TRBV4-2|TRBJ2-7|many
TGTGCCAGCAGCCAAGAAAGCGGGAGCTCCTACGAGCAGTACTTC
CASSQESGSSYEQYF
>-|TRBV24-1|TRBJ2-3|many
TGTGCCACCAGTGATTTGGACAGAGGGAACACAGATACGCAGTATTTT
CATSDLDRGNTDTQYF
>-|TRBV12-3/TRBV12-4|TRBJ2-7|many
TGTGCCAGCAGTTTATTTGGGGTCGGCGCCGAGCAGTACTTC
CASSLFGVGAEQYF
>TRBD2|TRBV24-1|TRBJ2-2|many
TGTGCCACCAGTGATTTCGCCAGCGGGAGGGCGAACACCGGGGAGCTGTTTTTT
CATSDFASGRANTGELFF
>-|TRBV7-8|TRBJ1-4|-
TGTGCCAGCAGCTTACAGGGTGAATGGGAAAAACTGTTTTTT
CASSLQGEWEKLFF
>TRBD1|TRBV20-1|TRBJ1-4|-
TGCAGTGCCGCGGGACAGGGGGAAAAACTGTTTTTT
CSAAGQGEKLFF
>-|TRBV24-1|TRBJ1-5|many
TGTGCCACCAGTGATTCGAGACAGGTCAATCAGCCCCAGCATTTT
CATSDSRQVNQPQHF
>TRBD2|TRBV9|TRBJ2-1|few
TGTGCCAGCACAGGAGCGGGGGACAATGAGCAGTTCTTC
CASTGAGDNEQFF
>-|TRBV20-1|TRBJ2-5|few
TGCAGTGCTAATTTCGCCCCGGAGACCCAGTACTTC
CSANFAPETQYF
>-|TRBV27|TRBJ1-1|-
TGTGCCAGCAGCCGTGGAGGGTTAGTACTGAACACTGAAGCTTTCTTT
CASSRGGLVLNTEAFF